A single sample gave rise to the 2 T cell receptor beta chains below, sequenced in a study of T cell changes during pregnancy in multiple sclerosis. Using immunoSEQ multiplex PCR, the repertoire was profiled, and TCRdb retains in-frame clones only, with some absent. Of tens of thousands of clones in the sample, 92% are singletons; the top ten hold under 0.55%. This specimen was CD4+ T cells from peripheral blood mononuclear cells, taken after pregnancy. These receptors all come from a female donor with multiple sclerosis, enrolled in a pregnancy study.

This clone has a handful of counts. The V and J genes are TRBV5-1 and TRBJ1-2; 8 nucleotides agree with TRBD1. The CDR3 has 16 residues. Germline loops: CDR1 SGHRS, CDR2 YFSETQ. The V segment lost 4 bases and the J segment 4 bases; nucleotides outside the gene matches: 12. The CDR3 reads CASSRTGSSAGYGYTF. For the CDR3, the DNA is TGCGCCAGCAGCCGGACAGGGAGTTCGGCTGGCTATGGCTACACCTTC.

The chain combines TRBV15 with TRBJ1-3; D call uncertain. Germline CDR1 and CDR2: LNHNV and YYDKDF (reference sequence). The V end lost 0 bases, the J end lost 0 bases, and 12 bases lay between the germline ends. This CDR3 has 17 amino acids. The CDR3 sequence: CATSRDPGSSSGNTIYF. The DNA for the CDR3 is TGTGCCACCAGCAGAGATCCAGGATCCTCCTCTGGAAACACCATATATTTT. The full variable domain, rest sourced from reference TRBV15 and TRBJ1-3, is DAMVIQNPRYQVTQFGKPVTLSCSQTLNHNVMYWYQQKSSQAPKLLFHYYDKDFNNEADTPDNFQSRRPNTSFCFLDIRSPGLGDTAMYLCATSRDPGSSSGNTIYFGEGSWLTVV.